This T cell receptor (beta chain) was profiled in a study of radiotherapy plus CTLA-4 blockade in lung cancer. Study-level points and caveats: According to reports, early shifts in blood T cell clones, alongside interferon-beta, forecast response most accurately.

The germline gives CDR1 MGHRA, CDR2 YSYEKL. This CDR3 region has 17 residues. Unmatched junction bases numbered 13, after V lost 1 base and J lost 9 bases. With respect to this clone: Its target is not known.

Here immunoSEQ multiplex PCR was the method, and the copy in TCRdb shows in-frame clones only, minus some. The sample yields 60,000 to 65,000 clones, roughly 80% seen once. Chemo-refractory metastatic non-small-cell lung cancer patients received focal radiation with ipilimumab CTLA-4 blockade. The chain combines TRBV4-1 with TRBJ2-4; 9 nucleotides line up with TRBD2. The TCR sequence derives from a human donor with non-small cell lung cancer who had a complete response to radiotherapy plus ipilimumab. The sequenced sample was peripheral blood, obtained from a patient treated with radiotherapy plus ipilimumab. The DNA of the CDR3 is TGCGCCAGCAGCCAAGGGGGGTTAGCGGGAGCTCGTAGCATTCAGTACTTC. Translating gives CASSQGGLAGARSIQYF.